The present TCR beta chain was sequenced within a study of T-cell reconstitution after alpha-beta-depleted transplantation in children. Overall study results and limits: T-cell counts and diversity were attributed mostly to newly produced T cells one year after transplant. Surviving recipient T cells and thymic progenitors produced the high day-60 TCRbeta diversity seen in some patients. The origin of alpha-beta T cells about two months after transplant was reportedly several hundred expanded graft clones.

The V gene's germline CDR1 is SEHNR and CDR2 FQNEAQ (reference sequence). The CDR3 has 14 residues. Trimming took 5 bases from V and 5 from J, leaving 16 bases between them. Many counts were recorded for this clonotype. Antigen specificity is unknown. The TCRbeta library was prepared with unique molecular identifiers. Via MiXCR, TCRdb re-called the PCR reads, giving one row per CDR3 protein. The sample holds roughly 790,000 distinct CDR3 sequences, roughly 16% seen once. This receptor was identified in a male patient younger than 18 who had a stem cell transplant for acute lymphoblastic leukemia, so the T cells may come from the graft donor. This chain uses TRBV7-9 with TRBJ2-7; D perhaps matches TRBD2 (6 bases). Sequenced material: PBMCs, mostly from graft donor cells, taken 360 days after TCRalphabeta/CD19-depleted stem cell transplant. The CDR3 loop is CASSPPDGGNEQYF. DNA for the CDR3: TGTGCCAGCAGCCCCCCGGATGGAGGGAACGAGCAGTACTTC.